This T cell receptor beta chain derives from a study of cytomegalovirus exposure and HLA in healthy donors. Findings and limits, study-wide: Later genetic work tied a missense DCLRE1C variant to beta-chain V and J trimming. Some TCR beta chains (more than 150 of them) were listed as cytomegalovirus-associated.

Germline V gene sequence: CDR1 MNHNS, CDR2 SASEGT. This CDR3 region has 20 residues. J gave up 4 bases and V 4 bases, and 14 bases lay outside the gene matches. Note on this clone: What it recognizes is unknown.

Researchers ran the PCR with 60 Vbeta and 13 Jbeta primers. Libraries were prepared by immunoSEQ multiplex PCR; TCRdb keeps only in-frame clonotypes and omits some of them. Counted here are about 180,000 clones, about four fifths occurring once; the ten biggest clones make up 2.9%. The sequence derives from a male donor in good health and CMV-seronegative. V usage is TRBV6-1 and J usage is TRBJ2-3; 16 positions match TRBD2. Sequenced: PBMCs. CDR3 coding DNA: TGTGCCAGCAGTGCCAGGGGTATGGGACTAGCGGGGGGGAAGGCAGATACGCAGTATTTT. Its translation is CASSARGMGLAGGKADTQYF.